These 27 T cell receptor beta chains came from one sample sequenced in a study of blood T cells in healthy people across ages (dated by TCRdb to between 2014 and 2016). The library was built by means of 5' RACE. Instrument on record: Illumina HiSeq 2500. A second about 6 to 11 cycle PCR used a sample-barcoded 5' primer and a J-beta primer mix. TCRdb ran its own pipeline on the public reads, namely fastp trimming at Q25 and MiXCR clone calling, and kept in-frame beta chains. Duplicate CDR3 protein sequences are folded into a single record with the most common DNA and genes. The sample records roughly 800,000 distinct CDR3 sequences, about 55% of which are singletons. Approximately 40% of the sample is in the top ten clones. Material for sequencing was blood. These TCRs come from an elderly man in good health.

The chain couples TRBV5-1 to TRBJ2-5; no definite D call. The CDR3 runs 14 residues. V lost 4 bases, J lost 3 bases, and 13 bases lay in between. Germline V gene data show CDR1 as SGHRS and CDR2 as YFSETQ. The CDR3 loop reads CASSVGGRKETQYF. The CDR3 DNA follows: TGCGCCAGCAGCGTGGGCGGCCGGAAAGAGACCCAGTACTTC.

Regarding this clonotype: Being one base from a much bigger clone, this may be a read error. The rearrangement uses TRBV20-1 and TRBJ2-7; D unclear. Germline lookup yields CDR1 DFQATT and CDR2 SNEGSKA (reference sequence). Deletions cut 3 bases from V and 7 bases from J, with 19 bases between. This CDR3 has 14 amino acids. CDR3: CSASFRARRNEQYF. DNA of the CDR3: TGCAGTGCTAGCTTCCGCGCACGGAGAAATGAGCAGTACTTC.

This clonotype was seen once. This sequence joins TRBV7-3 and TRBJ1-1, with D hard to call. The CDR3 has 15 amino acids. With 2 bases removed from V and 6 bases from J, the gap between germline ends came to 16 bases. Germline lookup yields CDR1 SGHTA and CDR2 FQGTGA. The CDR3 nucleotides read TGTGCCAGCAGCTTAGCCCCCCTCCTGTGGTCTGAAGCTTTCTTT. It translates to CASSLAPLLWSEAFF.

V is TRBV27 and J is TRBJ1-1; 9 bases match TRBD1. Per the germline V gene, CDR1 is MNHEY and CDR2 is SMNVEV (reference sequence). The junction had 8 bases not matched to a gene; V was cut back by 5 bases and J by 4 bases. This CDR3 has 15 amino acids. In nucleotides, the CDR3 is TGTGCCAGCAGTACCCGACAGGGGGGACGCACTGAAGCTTTCTTT. Its translation is CASSTRQGGRTEAFF.

This clonotype was counted only a few times. The chain joins TRBV7-9 to TRBJ2-3, with 7 bases fitting TRBD2. From germline, CDR1 is SEHNR and CDR2 FQNEAQ (reference sequence). J lost 14 bases, V lost 4 bases, and 27 bases had no gene match. This CDR3 region has 18 residues. CDR3 loop: CASSSPAGGGGPHRYAYF. The CDR3 DNA reads TGTGCCAGCAGCTCCCCCGCGGGTGGCGGGGGACCCCACAGATACGCGTATTTT.

The chain links TRBV7-7 to TRBJ1-1, with 7 bases aligning to TRBD1. This CDR3 is built from 14 residues. The germline gives CDR1 SSHAT, CDR2 FNYEAQ (reference sequence). V gave up 3 bases and J gave up 5 bases; unmatched junction bases: 6. In DNA form, the CDR3 reads TGTGCCAGCAGCTTGTATGAGGGGGCGACTGAAGCTTTCTTT. The encoded protein is CASSLYEGATEAFF.

The count of this clonotype is one. The chain carries TRBV6-2 or TRBV6-3 and TRBJ2-5; TRBD2 is a possible D gene (6 bases). The germline V and J ends were trimmed by 8 bases and 5 bases, with 15 bases remaining between them. This CDR3 region has 13 residues. Germline loops: CDR1 MNHEY, CDR2 SVGEGT. CDR3 sequence reads: CASAGTPEETQYF. For the CDR3, the DNA is TGTGCCAGCGCGGGGACGCCCGAGGAGACCCAGTACTTC.

In its sample, this clonotype was seen a few times. The rearrangement joins TRBV5-1 to TRBJ2-3, with a weak D call TRBD2 (5 bases). This CDR3 comprises 16 residues. The germline V gene encodes CDR1 SGHRS and CDR2 YFSETQ. Trimming shortened V by 0 bases and J by 3 bases, and 14 bases separated the two germline ends. CDR3 nucleotide sequence: TGCGCCAGCAGCTTGGGCCGGGTTGCGGGTACAGATACGCAGTATTTT. Translated: CASSLGRVAGTDTQYF.

The CDR3 sequence is CSSGSSYNEQFF. The CDR3 bases are TGTAGCAGCGGGAGCTCCTACAATGAGCAGTTCTTC. This rearrangement joins TRBV6-5 to TRBJ2-1, with 8 bases identical to TRBD2. The CDR3 is made up of 12 amino acids. The germline V gene has CDR1 MNHEY and CDR2 SVGAGI.

This clonotype came up a few times. V gene TRBV20-1 combines with J gene TRBJ2-7; 7 bases map to TRBD2. The CDR3 consists of 14 residues. Germline lookup yields CDR1 DFQATT and CDR2 SNEGSKA (reference sequence). V shed 4 bases, J shed 0 bases, and the junction held 6 bases outside the gene matches. The CDR3 loop is CSANKRGSSYEQYF. The CDR3, as DNA: TGCAGTGCTAACAAGCGGGGAAGCTCCTACGAGCAGTACTTC.

V usage is TRBV5-1 and J usage is TRBJ2-7; D is ambiguous. Trimming removed 0 bases at V and 7 bases at J, with 14 bases between. Germline V gene sequence: CDR1 SGHRS, CDR2 YFSETQ. The CDR3 covers 14 residues. The CDR3 DNA reads TGCGCCAGCAGCTTGGGATCCTCCCAAAATGAGCAGTACTTC. Protein: CASSLGSSQNEQYF.

This chain connects TRBV20-1 to TRBJ2-7, with 9 bases matching TRBD1. Germline loops: CDR1 DFQATT, CDR2 SNEGSKA (reference sequence). The CDR3 runs to 14 residues. V shed 6 bases and J 3 bases; nucleotides not matched to a gene: 9. The CDR3 spells CSALGDRALYEQYF. CDR3 nucleotides: TGCAGTGCGCTGGGGGACAGGGCTCTCTACGAGCAGTACTTC.

Only a few counts were recorded for this clonotype. The rearrangement joins TRBV20-1 to TRBJ2-4; 11 positions match TRBD2. V gave up 2 bases and J gave up 2 bases; unmatched junction bases: 8. This CDR3 region has 17 residues. CDR1 and CDR2 (germline): DFQATT, SNEGSKA (reference sequence). The DNA for the CDR3 is TGCAGTGCTAGAAAGGGTAGCGGGAGGGCTACCAAAAACATTCAGTACTTC. This translates into CSARKGSGRATKNIQYF.

Concerning this clonotype: Germline is not matched at one junction end, which may reflect a read error. The rearrangement uses TRBV27 and TRBJ1-5, with 8 bases aligning to TRBD1. This CDR3 is 15 amino acids long. The germline V gene encodes CDR1 MNHEY and CDR2 SMNVEV (reference sequence). This CDR3 reads CASKPGQGPNQPLHF. DNA for the CDR3: TGTGCCAGCAAACCCGGACAGGGTCCTAATCAGCCCCTGCATTTT.

This clonotype was seen just once. The V and J genes are TRBV7-9 and TRBJ2-2; D is unresolved. This CDR3 has 14 residues. Trimming shortened V by 5 bases and J by 3 bases, and 10 bases separated the two germline ends. The germline V gene encodes CDR1 SEHNR and CDR2 FQNEAQ (reference sequence). The CDR3 spells CASSEQIYTGELFF. Here the CDR3 DNA reads TGTGCCAGCAGCGAGCAGATTTACACCGGGGAGCTGTTTTTT.

The V call is TRBV29-1, the J call TRBJ2-7; 8 bases line up with TRBD1. Germline V lookup: CDR1 SQVTM, CDR2 ANQGSEA. V gave up 7 bases and J gave up 7 bases; unmatched junction bases: 15. The CDR3 has 14 residues. The CDR3 DNA reads as TGCAGCGCAGTAGGACAGGGAGTATCCAATGAGCAGTACTTC. Translation: CSAVGQGVSNEQYF.

The chain uses TRBV10-3 and TRBJ2-3, with 11 bases identical to TRBD1. This CDR3 is built from 16 residues. The V segment lost 5 bases and the J segment 3 bases; nucleotides outside the gene matches: 7. CDR1 is ENHRY and CDR2 is SYGVKD in the germline V gene. CDR3 sequence: CAISSRGQGETDTQYF. CDR3 in DNA: TGTGCCATCAGTAGCCGGGGACAGGGGGAGACAGATACGCAGTATTTT.

This chain links TRBV7-2 with TRBJ2-1, with TRBD2 matching 10 bases. Germline V gene lookup returns CDR1 SGHTA and CDR2 FQGNSA. V lost 6 bases, J lost 11 bases, and 7 bases stayed unmatched. The CDR3 runs to 13 residues. CDR3 residues: CASRLASGSKQFF. CDR3 nucleotides: TGTGCCAGCAGACTGGCTAGCGGGAGTAAGCAGTTCTTC. The full variable domain, in which reference TRBV7-2 and TRBJ2-1 provide the parts outside the CDR3, is GAGVSQSPSNKVTEKGKDVELRCDPISGHTALYWYRQSLGQGLEFLIYFQGNSAPDKSGLPSDRFSAERTGGSVSTLTIQRTQQEDSAVYLCASRLASGSKQFFGPGTRLTVL.

There are a few counts of this clonotype. J is TRBJ2-4 and V is TRBV24-1; D is ambiguous. The last part of the DNA fits TRBJ2-7 better; the J call may be wrong. Germline loops: CDR1 KGHDR, CDR2 SFDVKD. The CDR3 length is 12 residues. CDR3 sequence reads: CATSDYAHEQYF. CDR3 in DNA: TGTGCCACCAGTGATTACGCTCACGAGCAGTACTTC.

This clonotype was seen more than once but under ten times. CDR3 in amino acids: CASSPSSGTASYEQYF. In nucleotides, the CDR3 is TGTGCCAGCAGCCCCTCGTCCGGGACAGCCTCCTACGAGCAGTACTTC. The V and J genes are TRBV7-9 and TRBJ2-7, with TRBD1 matching 7 bases. CDR3 size: 16 residues. V shed 5 bases, J shed 0 bases, and the junction held 10 bases outside the gene matches. CDR1 and CDR2 (germline): SEHNR, FQNEAQ (reference sequence). Supplemented by reference TRBV7-9 and TRBJ2-7, the full variable domain reads DTGVSQNPRHKITKRGQNVTFRCDPISEHNRLYWYRQTLGQGPEFLTYFQNEAQLEKSRLLSDRFSAERPKGSFSTLEIQRTEQGDSAMYLCASSPSSGTASYEQYFGPGTRLTVT.

In its sample, this clonotype was seen a few times. The genes are TRBV29-1 and TRBJ2-7; no clear D. The V and J ends lost 4 bases and 6 bases respectively, with 13 bases between them. This CDR3 is built from 12 residues. Germline lookup yields CDR1 SQVTM and CDR2 ANQGSEA. The CDR3, as DNA: TGCAGCGTTGTCCCGGGTTCGAGCGAGCAGTACTTC. Translating gives CSVVPGSSEQYF.

The sample holds a few counts of this clonotype. The V call is TRBV18, the J call TRBJ2-7; TRBD2 agrees at 7 bases. CDR3 size: 15 residues. The trim removed 6 bases at V and 3 bases at J, leaving 11 bases unmatched. Germline V CDR1 and CDR2: KGHSH, LQKENI. For the CDR3, the DNA is TGTGCCAGCTCCTCCCCATTCGGGGGGAACTACGAGCAGTACTTC. This encodes CASSSPFGGNYEQYF.

The table lists this clonotype with a count of one. The chain carries TRBV27 and TRBJ2-5; possibly TRBD2 for D (7 bases). V lost 2 bases and J lost 2, with 21 bases in between. The CDR3 contains 18 residues. The germline V gene encodes CDR1 MNHEY and CDR2 SMNVEV (reference sequence). The CDR3, as DNA: TGTGCCAGCAGTTTAAGGGCAGGGAGGGGACAACAACAAGAGACCCAGTACTTC. It is translated as CASSLRAGRGQQQETQYF.

The chain has TRBV9 and TRBJ2-1; D may be TRBD2 (6 bases). Germline loops: CDR1 SGDLS, CDR2 YYNGEE. The V gene lost 0 bases and the J gene lost 0 bases, with 10 bases spanning the gap. There are 16 residues in the CDR3. DNA for the CDR3: TGTGCCAGCAGCGTAGTTATAGCGGCCTCCTACAATGAGCAGTTCTTC. This sequence encodes CASSVVIAASYNEQFF.

On this clonotype itself: At one end the junction does not follow the germline gene, possibly because of a read error. The rearrangement joins TRBV2 to TRBJ2-1; TRBD2 is a possible D gene (6 bases). This CDR3 comprises 15 residues. Germline V gives CDR1 SNHLY, CDR2 FYNNEI. For the CDR3, the DNA is TGTGCCAGCAGTGAAGAGGGAGGTCCCTACAATGAGCAGTTCTTT. It translates to CASSEEGGPYNEQFF.

The chain employs TRBV24-1 and TRBJ2-1; 13 bases line up with TRBD2. Germline V gene lookup returns CDR1 KGHDR and CDR2 SFDVKD. The trim removed 4 bases at V and 10 bases at J, leaving 6 bases unmatched. This CDR3 is built from 15 residues. The CDR3 reads CATSEGLAGPQEQFF. For the CDR3, the DNA is TGTGCCACCAGTGAGGGACTAGCGGGGCCCCAGGAGCAGTTCTTC.

In its sample, this clonotype was seen a few times. V and J are TRBV29-1 and TRBJ2-1; D is undetermined. CDR3 size: 12 residues. V lost 7 bases and J 4 bases, leaving 11 bases between the germline ends. Per germline, CDR1 SQVTM and CDR2 ANQGSEA. The CDR3 here is CSAPLRYNEQFF. The CDR3 DNA sequence: TGCAGCGCACCTCTGCGGTACAATGAGCAGTTCTTC.